The clone carrying this T cell receptor beta chain was observed at least ten times. The entry originates in a study of blood T cell repertoires in COVID-19. As for the study in general: Samples representing acute and convalescent COVID-19 were sourced from the United States, Italy and Spain. T cells, B-cell-depleted T cells, or PBMCs provided the cDNA or gDNA that served as material.

Here immunoSEQ multiplex PCR was the method, and the copy in TCRdb shows in-frame clones only, minus some. The top ten clones hold more than 1.4% of a sample with about 410,000 clones, 86% of them seen once. The germline gives CDR1 SEHNR, CDR2 FQNEAQ (reference sequence). The V end lost 7 bases, the J end lost 1 base, and 13 bases lay between the germline ends. This CDR3 comprises 14 residues. This sequence originates from a woman between 25 and 40 years old with active or convalescent COVID-19. The specimen was peripheral blood. V gene TRBV7-9 combines with J gene TRBJ1-1; D is undetermined. The CDR3 nucleotides are TGTGCCAGCACACAGCGGGGAGGGAACACTGAAGCTTTCTTT. The encoded protein is CASTQRGGNTEAFF.